This T cell receptor (beta chain) derives from a study of OX40 agonist ivuxolimab in advanced cancers. Turning to the overall study: Ivuxolimab was an agonistic, fully human IgG2 monoclonal antibody directed against OX40 (CD134), a costimulatory receptor. Intravenous ivuxolimab was administered to patients every 2 weeks at six dose levels: 0.01, 0.1, 0.3, 1.5, 3 and 10 mg/kg. Of the 50 to 55 patients in dose escalation, about 20 had hepatocellular carcinoma, some 15 had melanoma, 9 had renal cell carcinoma and 9 had head and neck cancer. In the dose-escalation cohort, 82.7% of patients were male, and the mean age was roughly 60 years with a range of roughly 20 to 79. Prior anti-PD-1, anti-PD-L1 or anti-CTLA-4 therapy was permitted, and approximately 40% of dose-escalation patients had received checkpoint inhibitors. Partial responses occurred in three dose-escalation patients, of whom one had hepatocellular carcinoma and two had cutaneous melanoma. Peripheral TCRbeta sequencing aimed to test whether ivuxolimab altered TCR sequence diversity and caused clonal T-cell expansion. The paper covers the monotherapy dose-escalation part of the phase I ivuxolimab trial, which included N ≈ 50 patients.

Study-wide findings and limitations: After ivuxolimab, expanded clones were on average more numerous among CD8+ T cells than among CD4+ T cells. Partial responders in the 0.1-3.0 mg/kg groups had among the lowest normalized peripheral clonal expansion, especially among CD8+ T cells. Clonal expansion of both CD4+ and CD8+ blood T cells was observed from baseline to week 6 at doses 0.1 to 3.0 mg/kg. Low levels of normalized T-cell clonal expansion were also seen in some nonresponding patients. The antigen specificity of the peripheral T cells that underwent clonal expansion was not determined.

The CDR3 holds 18 amino acids from the cysteine to the phenylalanine. The entry retains the CDR3 DNA only, 54 bases that are in frame from base 1. The germline V gene yields ENHRY for CDR1 and SYGVKD for CDR2. Trimming accounts for 6 bases at V and 2 bases at J, while the number of junction bases matched to no gene is 15. Genomic DNA was isolated from the sorted cells so that the TCRbeta CDR3 region could be sequenced. The immunoSEQ Assay was used to sequence the TCRbeta CDR3 regions. TCRdb took over this immuneACCESS table, retaining in-frame rearrangements with V and J assigned. Such tables are incomplete; in checked studies, under half of the missing clones stem from an unresolved V gene, and the remainder is unexplained. The table for this sample lists thousands of clones; more than 75% of them were counted only once. The top ten clonotypes cover around an eighth of the sample. Patients with a history of autoimmune disease or receiving systemic immunosuppression were excluded from the trial. Peripheral blood for TCR sequencing was collected from all dose cohorts at baseline, on cycle 4 day 1, and on cycle 7 day 1. Samples were obtained from an open-label, multicenter, first-in-human phase I dose-escalation trial of ivuxolimab. Adults with locally advanced or metastatic melanoma, renal cell, hepatocellular, or head and neck squamous cell carcinoma were enrolled in the trial. Before TCR sequencing, CD4+ T cells and CD8+ T cells were sorted from peripheral blood as separate populations.

As to this clone: Its antigen is currently not known. No much larger clone is present one base from it, and per-base qualities are unavailable.

The specimen was CD4+ or CD8+ T cells sorted from blood, collected in a trial of the OX40 agonist ivuxolimab. The chain is assembled from TRBV10-3 and TRBJ2-2; 7 central bases correspond to TRBD2. The receptor comes from an adult with an advanced solid tumor such as melanoma, head and neck, liver or kidney cancer. The CDR3 protein sequence reads: CAISPTPGLAANTGELFF. In nucleotide form, the sequence is TGTGCCATCAGCCCCACCCCGGGGCTAGCGGCCAACACCGGGGAGCTGTTTTTT.